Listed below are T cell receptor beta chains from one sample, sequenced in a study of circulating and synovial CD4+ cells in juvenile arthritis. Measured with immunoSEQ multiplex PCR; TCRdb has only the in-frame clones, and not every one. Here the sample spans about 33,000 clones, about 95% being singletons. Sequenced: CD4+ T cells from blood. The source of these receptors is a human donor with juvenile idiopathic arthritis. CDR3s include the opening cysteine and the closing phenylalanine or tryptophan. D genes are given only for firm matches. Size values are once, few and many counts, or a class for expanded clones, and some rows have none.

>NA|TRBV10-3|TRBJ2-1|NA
CAIRRAGNEQFF
TGTGCCATCAGAAGAGCGGGCAATGAGCAGTTCTTC
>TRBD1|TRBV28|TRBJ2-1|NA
CASSLEGARGNEQFF
TGTGCCAGCAGTTTAGAGGGGGCCAGGGGGAATGAGCAGTTCTTC
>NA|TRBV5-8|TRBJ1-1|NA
CASSLGLGPEAFF
TGTGCCAGCAGCTTGGGGTTGGGGCCTGAAGCTTTCTTT
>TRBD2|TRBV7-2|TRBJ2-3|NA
CASSARLAGPSTDTQYF
TGTGCCAGCAGCGCAAGACTAGCGGGACCGTCCACAGATACGCAGTATTTT
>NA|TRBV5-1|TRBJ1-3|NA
CASRLAVGSGNTIYF
TGCGCCAGCAGACTCGCCGTCGGGTCTGGAAACACCATATATTTT
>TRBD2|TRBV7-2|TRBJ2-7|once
CASSGRTSDTDEQYF
TGTGCCAGCAGCGGACGGACTAGCGATACCGACGAGCAGTACTTC
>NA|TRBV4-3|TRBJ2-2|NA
CASSQEFEADTGELFF
TGCGCCAGCAGCCAAGAATTTGAGGCGGACACCGGGGAGCTGTTTTTT
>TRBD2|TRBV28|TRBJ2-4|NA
CASSLMGLAGVLAKNIQYF
TGTGCCAGCAGTTTAATGGGACTAGCGGGGGTTCTAGCCAAAAACATTCAGTACTTC
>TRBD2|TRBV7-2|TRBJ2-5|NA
CASSPRGGVASETQYF
TGTGCCAGCAGCCCACGGGGGGGAGTTGCTTCAGAGACCCAGTACTTC
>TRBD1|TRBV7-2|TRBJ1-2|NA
CASSSLDRVYGYTF
TGTGCCAGCAGCTCCCTGGACAGGGTATATGGCTACACCTTC
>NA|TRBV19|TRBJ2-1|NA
CASSIGTDSYNEQFF
TGTGCCAGTAGTATAGGGACAGATTCCTACAATGAGCAGTTCTTC
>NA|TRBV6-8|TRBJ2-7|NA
CASSYSFGSQEQYF
TGTGCCAGCAGTTACTCTTTCGGGTCCCAAGAGCAGTACTTC
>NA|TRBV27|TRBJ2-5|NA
CASRRGSGETQYF
TGTGCCAGCAGAAGGGGGAGTGGGGAGACCCAGTACTTC
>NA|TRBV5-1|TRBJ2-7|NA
CASSLGHEQYF
TGCGCCAGCAGCTTAGGACACGAGCAGTACTTC
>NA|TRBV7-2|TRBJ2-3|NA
CASSYINTDTQYF
TGTGCCAGCAGCTACATAAACACAGATACGCAGTATTTT
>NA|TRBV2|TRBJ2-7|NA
CASSGERLYEQYF
TGTGCCAGCAGTGGAGAGCGGCTCTACGAGCAGTACTTC
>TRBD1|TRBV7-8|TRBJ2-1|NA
CASSFDRGSYNEQFF
TGTGCCAGCAGCTTTGACAGGGGGTCCTACAATGAGCAGTTCTTC
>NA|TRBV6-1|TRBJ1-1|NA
CASSAGNTEAFF
TGTGCCAGCAGTGCCGGGAACACTGAAGCTTTCTTT
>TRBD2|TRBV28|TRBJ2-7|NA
CASSSPAGGPTYEQYF
TGTGCCAGCAGTTCTCCAGCGGGGGGGCCAACCTACGAGCAGTACTTC
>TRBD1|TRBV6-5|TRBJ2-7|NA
CASSYLPGQPGEQYF
TGTGCCAGCAGTTACCTACCGGGACAGCCGGGCGAGCAGTACTTC
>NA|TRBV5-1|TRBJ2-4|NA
CASSLGGEAKNIQYF
TGCGCCAGCAGCTTGGGCGGCGAGGCCAAAAACATTCAGTACTTC